The 10 T cell receptor beta chains below all came from one sample that was sequenced in a study of technical replicates of blood from a handful of donors. The method was immunoSEQ multiplex PCR; TCRdb's version includes in-frame clones alone and lacks a portion of them. This table holds around 93,000 clones, around 93% found once. Specimen: T cells isolated from PBMCs. Every receptor here comes from a human donor in good health.

V and J are TRBV7-2 and TRBJ2-7; D may be TRBD1 (5 bases). CDR1 SGHTA and CDR2 FQGNSA come from the germline V gene. This CDR3 is built from 12 residues. V was trimmed by 3 bases and J by 3 bases, leaving 6 bases between them. CDR3 sequence reads: CASSLDIYEQYF. The DNA for the CDR3 is TGTGCCAGCAGCTTGGACATCTACGAGCAGTACTTC.

CDR3 residues: CASSLVRDRGNEQFF. DNA for the CDR3: TGTGCCAGCAGCTTAGTCCGAGATAGGGGGAATGAGCAGTTCTTC. This chain joins TRBV7-3 and TRBJ2-1; D may be TRBD1 (6 bases). The CDR3 length is 15 residues. CDR1 SGHTA and CDR2 FQGTGA come from the germline V gene. The ends were cut back, 2 bases at V and 7 bases at J, with 15 bases in the middle.

The V call is TRBV27, the J call TRBJ1-2; possible D gene TRBD1, 6 bases. The CDR3 is 12 residues long. V was clipped by 6 bases and J by 8 bases, with 13 bases between them. Germline CDR1 is MNHEY and CDR2 is SMNVEV (reference sequence). In DNA form, the CDR3 reads TGTGCCAGCAGAGCAGGGGTCGGGGGCTACACCTTC. Residues: CASRAGVGGYTF.

The V and J genes are TRBV29-1 and TRBJ2-7; D might be TRBD1 (6 bases). V was clipped by 7 bases and J by 4 bases, with 17 bases between them. This CDR3 spans 13 amino acids. Germline assignment: CDR1 SQVTM and CDR2 ANQGSEA. Here the CDR3 reads CSARDTGKYEQYF. CDR3 coding DNA: TGCAGCGCCCGGGACACGGGCAAATACGAGCAGTACTTC.

The chain employs TRBV6-4 and TRBJ2-6; TRBD1 agrees at 11 bases. J was trimmed by 0 bases and V by 8 bases; bases with no gene match: 0. CDR1 and CDR2 (germline): MRHNA, SNTAGT. The CDR3 covers 15 residues. The CDR3 sequence: CASGTGGSGANVLTF. The CDR3 DNA reads TGTGCCAGCGGGACAGGGGGCTCTGGGGCCAACGTCCTGACTTTC.

This chain links TRBV19 with TRBJ2-7; 9 bases are shared with TRBD2. The CDR3 loop spans 14 amino acids. The V and J ends lost 3 bases and 5 bases, in that order; junction bases with no gene match: 5. CDR1 and CDR2 (germline): LNHDA, SQIVND (reference sequence). CDR3 residues: CASSISGSSNEQYF. The CDR3 nucleotides read TGTGCCAGTAGTATTAGCGGGAGCTCAAACGAGCAGTACTTC.

The rearrangement uses TRBV6-5 and TRBJ1-1; D might be TRBD1 (5 bases). V was pared by 4 bases and J by 0 bases, with 9 bases between. CDR1 is MNHEY, CDR2 SVGAGI, per germline. This CDR3 comprises 14 residues. The CDR3 DNA is TGTGCCAGCAGTTGGACAAACTTGAACACTGAAGCTTTCTTT. It yields the protein CASSWTNLNTEAFF.

This rearrangement joins TRBV9 to TRBJ1-1, with 7 bases aligning to TRBD1. With 4 bases clipped from V and 11 bases from J, the junction kept 14 bases outside the gene matches. Looked up from germline, CDR1 is SGDLS and CDR2 is YYNGEE. This CDR3 has 14 residues. In nucleotides, the CDR3 is TGTGCCAGCAGCCCCAGTGGAAGGGGGCCGGATGCTTTCTTT. It yields the protein CASSPSGRGPDAFF.

The V call is TRBV27, the J call TRBJ2-3; possibly TRBD1 for D (5 bases). The CDR3 covers 15 residues. Germline V lookup: CDR1 MNHEY, CDR2 SMNVEV (reference sequence). Trimming took 5 bases from V and 3 from J, leaving 15 bases between them. The CDR3 bases are TGTGCCAGCAGTAATTCAGGGATGGATACAGATACGCAGTATTTT. Encoded protein: CASSNSGMDTDTQYF.

This CDR3 is CASSPSGAGGHEQYF. In nucleotides, the CDR3 is TGTGCCAGCAGCCCCTCGGGAGCGGGAGGCCACGAGCAGTACTTC. V is TRBV7-3 and J is TRBJ2-7; 9 nucleotides agree with TRBD2. Germline V CDR1 and CDR2: SGHTA, FQGTGA. There are 15 residues in the CDR3. The ends lost 5 bases at V and 5 bases at J; junction bases unmatched: 10.